A selection of T cell receptor beta chains follows, all from one sample in a study of shared clonotypes between healthy human individuals. Sequencing was performed with immunoSEQ multiplex PCR; in TCRdb, only in-frame clones are kept and a portion is missing. The sample holds fewer than 3 million clones, about nine tenths seen once. Source material: naive CD4+ T cells from PBMCs. These receptors all stem from a man aged 18 to 29 in good health. Some clones in this sample may be carry-over from other donors' samples. The CDR3 runs from the conserved cysteine through the conserved F or W. A D gene is named only where the DNA matches it firmly. Expanded clones are given a class, and other clones once, few, many or no size at all.

V gene: TRBV7-2; D gene: NA; clone size: once; J gene: TRBJ2-5; CDR3 DNA: TGTGCCAGCAGCTTAGCTGCAGGTATAGCCCCCCCCTGGAACTTC; CDR3 protein: CASSLAAGIAPPWNF
V gene: TRBV2; D gene: NA; clone size: NA; J gene: TRBJ2-5; CDR3 DNA: TGTGCCAGCAGTGAAAATACCTACCTCCAAGAGACCCAGTACTTC; CDR3 protein: CASSENTYLQETQYF
V gene: TRBV6-5; D gene: NA; clone size: NA; J gene: TRBJ2-7; CDR3 DNA: TGTGCCAGCAGATCAGAACCCGCTTCCTACGAGCAGTACTTC; CDR3 protein: CASRSEPASYEQYF
V gene: TRBV5-6; D gene: NA; clone size: NA; J gene: TRBJ2-1; CDR3 DNA: TGTGCCAGCAGCTTGCGGGGTTTGAACTACAATGAGCAGTTCTTC; CDR3 protein: CASSLRGLNYNEQFF
V gene: TRBV9; D gene: TRBD2; clone size: NA; J gene: TRBJ2-7; CDR3 DNA: TGTGCCAGCAGCCTCGGGGGGCTAGCGGGAGTTTTCGAGCAGTACTTC; CDR3 protein: CASSLGGLAGVFEQYF
V gene: TRBV11-3; D gene: NA; clone size: NA; J gene: TRBJ1-1; CDR3 DNA: TGTGCCAGCAGCTTAGCGGGGGAGGGGGATGAAGCTTTCTTT; CDR3 protein: CASSLAGEGDEAFF
V gene: TRBV28; D gene: NA; clone size: NA; J gene: TRBJ2-5; CDR3 DNA: TGTGCCAGCCTAAGGGGAGGACAAGAGACCCAGTACTTC; CDR3 protein: CASLRGGQETQYF
V gene: TRBV28; D gene: NA; clone size: NA; J gene: TRBJ1-1; CDR3 DNA: TGTGCCAGCAGCAGCCCCACGGGGGCGTCTGAAGCTTTCTTT; CDR3 protein: CASSSPTGASEAFF
V gene: TRBV5-8; D gene: TRBD1; clone size: NA; J gene: TRBJ1-2; CDR3 DNA: TGTGCCAGCAGCCCCCCCGGGCGACAGGGGGAGCTTGGCTACACCTTC; CDR3 protein: CASSPPGRQGELGYTF
V gene: TRBV6-6; D gene: NA; clone size: NA; J gene: TRBJ2-7; CDR3 DNA: TGTGCCAGCAGTGAGGGACGGATGATTTACGAGCAGTACTTC; CDR3 protein: CASSEGRMIYEQYF
V gene: TRBV7-3; D gene: NA; clone size: NA; J gene: TRBJ1-5; CDR3 DNA: TGTGCCAGCAGCTTAGAAATTACTCGGGCAGGGGCAGGGCAGCCCCAGCATTTT; CDR3 protein: CASSLEITRAGAGQPQHF
V gene: TRBV6-5; D gene: NA; clone size: NA; J gene: TRBJ1-5; CDR3 DNA: TGTGCCAGCAGTCCCCCGGGGGATTGGAATCAGCCCCAGCATTTT; CDR3 protein: CASSPPGDWNQPQHF
V gene: TRBV27; D gene: TRBD1; clone size: NA; J gene: TRBJ1-2; CDR3 DNA: TGTGCCAGCAGAAATACAGGGGGCCCTAGAGGCTACACCTTC; CDR3 protein: CASRNTGGPRGYTF
V gene: TRBV7-2; D gene: TRBD2; clone size: once; J gene: TRBJ2-7; CDR3 DNA: TGTGCCAGCAGCGTCAGCGGGAGTTTCCCCTACGAGCAGTACTTC; CDR3 protein: CASSVSGSFPYEQYF
V gene: TRBV5-4; D gene: NA; clone size: NA; J gene: TRBJ2-7; CDR3 DNA: TGTGCCAGCAGCACCGGGACTTCCTCTTTTTACGAGCAGTACTTC; CDR3 protein: CASSTGTSSFYEQYF
V gene: TRBV29-1; D gene: NA; clone size: few; J gene: TRBJ1-1; CDR3 DNA: TGCAGCCTCACCGTATACAAAAATGGTCGGACTGAAGCTTTCTTT; CDR3 protein: CSLTVYKNGRTEAFF
V gene: TRBV7-2; D gene: NA; clone size: once; J gene: TRBJ2-2; CDR3 DNA: TGTGCCAGCAGCCAAGGGAGCAACACCGGGGAGCTGTTTTTT; CDR3 protein: CASSQGSNTGELFF
V gene: TRBV5-5; D gene: TRBD1; clone size: NA; J gene: TRBJ1-3; CDR3 DNA: TGTGCCAGCAGCCCTGACTGGACAGGGAGTGGAAACACCATATATTTT; CDR3 protein: CASSPDWTGSGNTIYF
V gene: TRBV28; D gene: NA; clone size: NA; J gene: TRBJ1-2; CDR3 DNA: TGTGCCAGCAGTTTATGGGCCGGGGATCGGGGCTACACCTTC; CDR3 protein: CASSLWAGDRGYTF
V gene: TRBV5-1; D gene: TRBD2; clone size: NA; J gene: TRBJ2-1; CDR3 DNA: TGCGCCAGCAGTCACTTGCAAGCGGGACCCCACAATGAGCAGTTCTTC; CDR3 protein: CASSHLQAGPHNEQFF
V gene: TRBV11-2; D gene: NA; clone size: NA; J gene: TRBJ1-3; CDR3 DNA: TGTGCCAGCAGCTTAGAGTGGCTTGGTGGAAACACCATATATTTT; CDR3 protein: CASSLEWLGGNTIYF
V gene: TRBV7-6; D gene: NA; clone size: NA; J gene: TRBJ2-1; CDR3 DNA: TGTGCCAGCAGCCTGGACAGTCGCAATGAGCAGTTCTTC; CDR3 protein: CASSLDSRNEQFF
V gene: TRBV6-9; D gene: NA; clone size: NA; J gene: TRBJ1-5; CDR3 DNA: TGTGCCAGCAGTTATCCTACTCTTGACAGTAATCAGCCCCAGCATTTT; CDR3 protein: CASSYPTLDSNQPQHF
V gene: TRBV28; D gene: TRBD2; clone size: NA; J gene: TRBJ2-6; CDR3 DNA: TGTGCCAGCAGAACGGGAGGGGCGATTGGGGCCAACGTCCTGACTTTC; CDR3 protein: CASRTGGAIGANVLTF
V gene: TRBV6-1; D gene: NA; clone size: NA; J gene: TRBJ1-5; CDR3 DNA: TGTGCCAGCAGTGAAGCCGATCTAAATCAGCCCCAGCATTTT; CDR3 protein: CASSEADLNQPQHF
V gene: TRBV27; D gene: TRBD2; clone size: NA; J gene: TRBJ2-5; CDR3 DNA: TGTGCCAGCAGTTTATTGGGCGGGAGTCGGGGAGAGACCCAGTACTTC; CDR3 protein: CASSLLGGSRGETQYF
V gene: TRBV18; D gene: NA; clone size: NA; J gene: TRBJ2-2; CDR3 DNA: TGTGCCAGCTCACCACCCAGGGCGAGTACCGGGGAGCTGTTTTTT; CDR3 protein: CASSPPRASTGELFF
V gene: TRBV5-4; D gene: TRBD2; clone size: NA; J gene: TRBJ2-3; CDR3 DNA: TGTGCCAGCAGCTTGGAGGGACTAGCGGATACGCAGTATTTT; CDR3 protein: CASSLEGLADTQYF
V gene: TRBV23-1; D gene: TRBD1; clone size: few; J gene: TRBJ1-1; CDR3 DNA: TGCGCCAGCAGTCAATTACGGCACAGGGGGCAGGGGGAAGCTTTCTTT; CDR3 protein: CASSQLRHRGQGEAFF
V gene: TRBV4-1; D gene: TRBD1; clone size: NA; J gene: TRBJ2-5; CDR3 DNA: TGCGCCAGCAGCCAAGAGCCGACAGGGTTAAAGACCCAGTACTTC; CDR3 protein: CASSQEPTGLKTQYF
V gene: TRBV5-6; D gene: NA; clone size: NA; J gene: TRBJ1-2; CDR3 DNA: TGTGCCAGCAGCTTGGGAAGGGTCTCCCACTATGGCTACACCTTC; CDR3 protein: CASSLGRVSHYGYTF
V gene: TRBV10-3; D gene: NA; clone size: NA; J gene: TRBJ2-1; CDR3 DNA: TGTGCCATCAGTGAGTCTGGCGCCCGAAGGCAGTTCTTC; CDR3 protein: CAISESGARRQFF
V gene: TRBV9; D gene: NA; clone size: NA; J gene: TRBJ1-1; CDR3 DNA: TGTGCCAGCAGCGAGCTACAGGGTCCGCGGAACACTGAAGCTTTCTTT; CDR3 protein: CASSELQGPRNTEAFF
V gene: TRBV29-1; D gene: TRBD2; clone size: NA; J gene: TRBJ2-1; CDR3 DNA: TGCAGCGGGGCACCGGGACTAGGCTACAATGAGCAGTTCTTC; CDR3 protein: CSGAPGLGYNEQFF
V gene: TRBV5-6; D gene: NA; clone size: NA; J gene: TRBJ2-5; CDR3 DNA: TGTGCCAGCAGCTTGTGGGGTGTCAGGGAACAAGAGACCCAGTACTTC; CDR3 protein: CASSLWGVREQETQYF
V gene: TRBV27; D gene: NA; clone size: NA; J gene: TRBJ2-1; CDR3 DNA: TGTGCCAGCAGCCGTTCAGTGGGGACGTACAATGAGCAGTTCTTC; CDR3 protein: CASSRSVGTYNEQFF
V gene: TRBV9; D gene: NA; clone size: NA; J gene: TRBJ1-4; CDR3 DNA: TGTGCCAGCAGCGTAGAGGACGGAAGGTGGGAAAAACTGTTTTTT; CDR3 protein: CASSVEDGRWEKLFF
V gene: TRBV25-1; D gene: NA; clone size: NA; J gene: TRBJ1-2; CDR3 DNA: TGTGCCAGCAGTGAGTACCTCCCGGGACGCATAGCTAACTATGGCTACACCTTC; CDR3 protein: CASSEYLPGRIANYGYTF
V gene: TRBV2; D gene: NA; clone size: NA; J gene: TRBJ1-5; CDR3 DNA: TGTGCCAGCAGTGAAGCTGGACAGCCCCAGCATTTT; CDR3 protein: CASSEAGQPQHF
V gene: TRBV7-3; D gene: TRBD1; clone size: NA; J gene: TRBJ2-2; CDR3 DNA: TGTGCCAGCAGCACGCGTCCGGGACAGAAAGTTCCGGAGCTGTTTTTT; CDR3 protein: CASSTRPGQKVPELFF
V gene: TRBV28; D gene: NA; clone size: NA; J gene: TRBJ2-2; CDR3 DNA: TGTGCCAGCAGCCCCGCAGGGGGGGTCAGCACCGGGGAGCTGTTTTTT; CDR3 protein: CASSPAGGVSTGELFF
V gene: TRBV5-1; D gene: TRBD1; clone size: NA; J gene: TRBJ2-1; CDR3 DNA: TGCGCCAGCAGCCCCGGGACAGCGTACAATGAGCAGTTCTTC; CDR3 protein: CASSPGTAYNEQFF
V gene: TRBV7-6; D gene: NA; clone size: NA; J gene: TRBJ2-5; CDR3 DNA: TGTGCCAGCAGCTTAGCAGGGGCCTGGAGAGAGACCCAGTACTTC; CDR3 protein: CASSLAGAWRETQYF
V gene: TRBV7-3; D gene: NA; clone size: NA; J gene: TRBJ1-2; CDR3 DNA: TGTGCCAGCAGCCCCTACTGGGGGGCGGACTATGGCTACACCTTC; CDR3 protein: CASSPYWGADYGYTF
V gene: TRBV28; D gene: NA; clone size: NA; J gene: TRBJ1-5; CDR3 DNA: TGTGCCAGTTCGAACTTGAGGCAGCCCCAGCATTTT; CDR3 protein: CASSNLRQPQHF
V gene: TRBV27; D gene: NA; clone size: NA; J gene: TRBJ2-3; CDR3 DNA: TGTGCCAGCAGTAATCAGCGGGACAAAGGCACAGATACGCAGTATTTT; CDR3 protein: CASSNQRDKGTDTQYF
V gene: TRBV11-2; D gene: TRBD1; clone size: once; J gene: TRBJ1-1; CDR3 DNA: TGTGCCAGCAGCTTAACGCCCTTTTCCCGGACAGGGGCGGCGAAAGCTTTCTTT; CDR3 protein: CASSLTPFSRTGAAKAFF
V gene: TRBV19; D gene: NA; clone size: NA; J gene: TRBJ1-1; CDR3 DNA: TGTGCCAGTAGTAGGGCTTCCTCTGGGAACACTGAAGCTTTCTTT; CDR3 protein: CASSRASSGNTEAFF
V gene: TRBV12-5; D gene: NA; clone size: NA; J gene: TRBJ1-3; CDR3 DNA: TGTGCTAGTGGTTTGGTAGGGCAGGGTCAGGACACCATATATTTT; CDR3 protein: CASGLVGQGQDTIYF
V gene: TRBV4-3; D gene: NA; clone size: NA; J gene: TRBJ1-2; CDR3 DNA: TGCGCCAGCAGCCAAGATTTGGGAGGCGGCTACACCTTC; CDR3 protein: CASSQDLGGGYTF
V gene: TRBV11-2; D gene: TRBD1; clone size: NA; J gene: TRBJ2-7; CDR3 DNA: TGTGCCAGCAGCTTCCGGGACAGGGTCTACGAGCAGTACTTC; CDR3 protein: CASSFRDRVYEQYF
V gene: TRBV7-2; D gene: NA; clone size: NA; J gene: TRBJ1-5; CDR3 DNA: TGTGCCAGCAGCTTAGGGACTAGCAATCAGCCCCAGCATTTT; CDR3 protein: CASSLGTSNQPQHF
V gene: TRBV28; D gene: NA; clone size: NA; J gene: TRBJ1-2; CDR3 DNA: TGTGCCAGCAGTTTTCGGGATTATGGCTACACCTTC; CDR3 protein: CASSFRDYGYTF
V gene: TRBV7-8; D gene: NA; clone size: NA; J gene: TRBJ1-2; CDR3 DNA: TGTGCCAGCAGCTTGGCGACTAACTATGGCTACACCTTC; CDR3 protein: CASSLATNYGYTF
V gene: TRBV6-5; D gene: NA; clone size: NA; J gene: TRBJ1-4; CDR3 DNA: TGTGCCAGCAGTTACTCGGTCCCGCGGAGTGAAAAACTGTTTTTT; CDR3 protein: CASSYSVPRSEKLFF
V gene: TRBV9; D gene: TRBD1; clone size: once; J gene: TRBJ2-2; CDR3 DNA: TGTGCCAGCAGCCCCCGGACAGGCCCGATTGGGGAGCTGTTTTTT; CDR3 protein: CASSPRTGPIGELFF
V gene: TRBV2; D gene: TRBD1; clone size: NA; J gene: TRBJ2-1; CDR3 DNA: TGTGCCAGCACTAGAGGGGCACAGGGGTATTACAATGAGCAGTTCTTC; CDR3 protein: CASTRGAQGYYNEQFF
V gene: TRBV28; D gene: TRBD2; clone size: NA; J gene: TRBJ2-3; CDR3 DNA: TGTGCCAGAGCTTGGACAGGGCCGAGACTAGCGGGATGCACAGATACGCAGTATTTT; CDR3 protein: CARAWTGPRLAGCTDTQYF
V gene: TRBV6-1; D gene: NA; clone size: once; J gene: TRBJ2-2; CDR3 DNA: TGTGCCAGCAGTGCCCTACGGGTAGCACCTCACACCGGGGAGCTGTTTTTT; CDR3 protein: CASSALRVAPHTGELFF
V gene: TRBV11-2; D gene: NA; clone size: NA; J gene: TRBJ2-2; CDR3 DNA: TGTGCCAGCAGCTTAGGGGGAACTCGAAGCTTTCTGCCCGGGGAGCTGTTTTTT; CDR3 protein: CASSLGGTRSFLPGELFF